This T cell receptor (beta chain) was sequenced during a study of early T cells in non-severe SARS-CoV-2 infection. At the level of the study: Alpha and beta chains were unpaired, from unsorted whole-blood bulk RNA.

Study-level points and caveats: VDJdb matching skewed toward anti-spike CD8 responses, missing private and CD4 specificities.

Tagging with unique molecular identifiers was applied to individual cDNA molecules. TCRdb re-analysed the 5' RACE reads in MiXCR, keeping a single row per CDR3 protein. Here the sample spans 55,000 to 80,000 distinct CDR3 sequences, roughly an eighth being singletons. This clonotype came up many times. As yet, its antigen is unknown. Here the sequenced sample was whole blood, taken at baseline. The sequence derives from an adult who was a healthcare worker with PCR-confirmed SARS-CoV-2 infection or an uninfected control (not recorded which).

The CDR3 sequence: CASSLAGKQPYGELFF. The DNA for the CDR3 is TGTGCCAGCAGCTTAGCGGGCAAACAGCCGTACGGGGAGCTGTTTTTT. The chain links TRBV7-6 to TRBJ2-2; no reliable D call. The CDR3 is 16 amino acids. Germline CDR1 SGHVS, CDR2 FNYEAQ. V was trimmed by 0 bases and J by 7 bases, leaving 15 bases between them.